The clone carrying this T cell receptor beta chain was recorded at least ten times. One junction end does not reproduce the germline sequence, and a read error may be involved. Arm-PCR of CDR3 regions and iRepertoire HTBI primers were used to build TCR beta libraries. TCRdb passed the multiplex PCR reads through MiXCR, listing each CDR3 protein once. The sample yields over 350,000 distinct CDR3 sequences, roughly 15% seen once. This specimen comes from a study of regulatory T cells in long-lasting Graves disease. Time point of the sample: newly diagnosed GD, antithyroid drugs for less than 3 months. Preparation of the TCR library used RNA extracted from PBMCs. Peripheral blood, 7 to 9.5 milliliters of it, was drawn into EDTA tubes. Germline V gene data show CDR1 as SGHTS and CDR2 as YDEGEE. The CDR3 consists of 15 residues. The data were also submitted as part of a second study, on T cells in Graves' hyperthyroidism and ophthalmopathy. That paper notes: HTBI primers were employed in a first-round RT-PCR of the TCR CDR3.

Sequencing was performed on peripheral blood mononuclear cells (PBMCs), taken at new diagnosis, from a patient treated with antithyroid drugs. The sequence derives from a woman between 50 and 59 years old with Graves disease. This chain links TRBV5-8 with TRBJ2-7; D is unclear. Written as DNA, the CDR3 is TGCGCCAGCAGCATGGACGGACGATCAATCTACGAGCAGTACTTC. Translating it yields CASSMDGRSIYEQYF.